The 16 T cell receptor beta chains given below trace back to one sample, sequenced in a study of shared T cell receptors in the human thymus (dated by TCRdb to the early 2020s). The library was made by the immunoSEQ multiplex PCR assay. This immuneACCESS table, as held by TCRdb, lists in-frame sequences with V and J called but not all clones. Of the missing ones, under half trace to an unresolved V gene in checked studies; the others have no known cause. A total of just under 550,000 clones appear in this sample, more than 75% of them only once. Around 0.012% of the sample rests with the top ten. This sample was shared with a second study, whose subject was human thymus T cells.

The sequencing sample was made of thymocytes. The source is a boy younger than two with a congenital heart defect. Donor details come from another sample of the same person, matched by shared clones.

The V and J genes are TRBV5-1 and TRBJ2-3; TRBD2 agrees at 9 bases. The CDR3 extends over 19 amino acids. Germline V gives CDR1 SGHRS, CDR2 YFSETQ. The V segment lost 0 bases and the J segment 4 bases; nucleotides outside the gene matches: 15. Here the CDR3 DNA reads TGCGCCAGCAGCTTGGTTTGTAGCGGGAGAGGTAATGTTCCAGATACGCAGTATTTT. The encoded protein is CASSLVCSGRGNVPDTQYF.

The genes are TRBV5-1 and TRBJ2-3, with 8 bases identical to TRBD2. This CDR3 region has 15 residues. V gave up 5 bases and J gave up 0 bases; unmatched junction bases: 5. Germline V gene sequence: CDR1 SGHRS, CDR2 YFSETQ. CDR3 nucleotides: TGCGCCAGCAGTTTGCAGCGGGAGAGCACAGATACGCAGTATTTT. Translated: CASSLQRESTDTQYF. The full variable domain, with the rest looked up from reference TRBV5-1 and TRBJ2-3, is KAGVTQTPRYLIKTRGQQVTLSCSPISGHRSVSWYQQTPGQGLQFLFEYFSETQRNKGNFPGRFSGRQFSNSRSEMNVSTLELGDSALYLCASSLQRESTDTQYFGPGTRLTVL.

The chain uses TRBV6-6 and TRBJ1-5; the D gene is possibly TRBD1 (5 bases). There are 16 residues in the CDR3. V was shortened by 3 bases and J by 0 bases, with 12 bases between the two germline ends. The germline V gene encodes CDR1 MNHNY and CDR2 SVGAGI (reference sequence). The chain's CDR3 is CASSYWGADSNQPQHF. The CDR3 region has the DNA TGTGCCAGCAGTTATTGGGGCGCAGATAGCAATCAGCCCCAGCATTTT.

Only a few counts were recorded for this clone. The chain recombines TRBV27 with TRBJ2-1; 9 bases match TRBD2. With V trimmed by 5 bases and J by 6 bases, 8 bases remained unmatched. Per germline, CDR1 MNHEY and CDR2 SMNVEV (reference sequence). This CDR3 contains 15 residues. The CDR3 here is CASSPPGLASNEQFF. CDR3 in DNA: TGTGCCAGCAGTCCTCCGGGACTAGCATCCAATGAGCAGTTCTTC.

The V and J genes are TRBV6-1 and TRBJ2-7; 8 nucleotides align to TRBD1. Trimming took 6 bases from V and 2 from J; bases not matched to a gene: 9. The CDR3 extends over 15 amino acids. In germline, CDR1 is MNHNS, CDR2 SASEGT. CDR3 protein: CASSQKGTGPYEQYF. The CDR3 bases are TGTGCCAGCAGCCAAAAGGGGACAGGTCCCTACGAGCAGTACTTC.

The CDR3 DNA reads as TGTGCCACCTACGCCGCGAACACTGAAGCTTTCTTT. Protein: CATYAANTEAFF. The J gene is TRBJ1-1, the V gene TRBV6-5; D gene uncertain. This CDR3 comprises 12 residues. Between the trimmed V and J ends, which lost 10 bases and 1 base, there was a span of 10 bases. The germline CDR1 and CDR2 sequences are MNHEY and SVGAGI.

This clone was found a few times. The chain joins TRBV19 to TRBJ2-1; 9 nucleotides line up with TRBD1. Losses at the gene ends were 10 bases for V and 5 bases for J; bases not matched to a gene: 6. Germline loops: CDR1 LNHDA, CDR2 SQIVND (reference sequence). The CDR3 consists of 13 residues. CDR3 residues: CATRDRADNEQFF. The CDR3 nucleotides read TGTGCCACCCGGGACAGGGCCGACAATGAGCAGTTCTTC.

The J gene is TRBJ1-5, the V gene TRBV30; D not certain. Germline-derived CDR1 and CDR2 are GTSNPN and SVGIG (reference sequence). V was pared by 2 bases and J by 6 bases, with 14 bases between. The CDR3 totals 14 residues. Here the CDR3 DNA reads TGTGCCTGGAGTCCCAGCCTGCGGGGTCAGCCCCAGCATTTT. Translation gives CAWSPSLRGQPQHF. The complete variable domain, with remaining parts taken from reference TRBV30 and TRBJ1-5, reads SQTIHQWPATLVQPVGSPLSLECTVEGTSNPNLYWYRQAAGRGLQLLFYSVGIGQISSEVPQNLSASRPQDRQFILSSKKLLLSDSGFYLCAWSPSLRGQPQHFGDGTRLSIL.

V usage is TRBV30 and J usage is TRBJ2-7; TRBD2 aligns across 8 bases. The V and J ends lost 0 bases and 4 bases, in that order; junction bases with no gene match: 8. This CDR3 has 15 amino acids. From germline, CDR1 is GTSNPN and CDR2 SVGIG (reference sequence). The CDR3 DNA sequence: TGTGCCTGGAGTGTAGGTTGTAGCGGGGAATACGAGCAGTACTTC. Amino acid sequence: CAWSVGCSGEYEQYF.

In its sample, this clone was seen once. In DNA form, the CDR3 reads TGTGCCAGCAGCCAAGTTCCGGACAGGGAGTCCTCTGGGGCCAACGTCCTGACTTTC. The encoded protein is CASSQVPDRESSGANVLTF. The chain couples TRBV14 to TRBJ2-6, with 8 positions matching TRBD1. Germline V gene sequence: CDR1 SGHDN, CDR2 FVKESK. The CDR3 extends over 19 amino acids. The ends lost 1 base at V and 0 bases at J; junction bases unmatched: 8.

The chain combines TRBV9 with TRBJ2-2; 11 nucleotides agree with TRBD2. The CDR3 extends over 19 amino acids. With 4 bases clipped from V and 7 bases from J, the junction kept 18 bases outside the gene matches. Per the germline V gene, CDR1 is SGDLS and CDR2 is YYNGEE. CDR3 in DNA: TGTGCCAGCAGCCCCCGAGGTGGACTAGCGGGCGCGAAGGGCGGGGAGCTGTTTTTT. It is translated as CASSPRGGLAGAKGGELFF. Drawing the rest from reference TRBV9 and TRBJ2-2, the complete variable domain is DSGVTQTPKHLITATGQRVTLRCSPRSGDLSVYWYQQSLDQGLQFLIQYYNGEERAKGNILERFSAQQFPDLHSELNLSSLELGDSALYFCASSPRGGLAGAKGGELFFGEGSRLTVL.

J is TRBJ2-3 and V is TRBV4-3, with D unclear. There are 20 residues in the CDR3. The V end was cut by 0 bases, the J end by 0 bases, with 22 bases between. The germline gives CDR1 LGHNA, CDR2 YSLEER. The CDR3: CASSQDDERYGPPSTDTQYF. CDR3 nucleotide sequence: TGCGCCAGCAGCCAAGACGACGAGAGGTATGGTCCTCCAAGCACAGATACGCAGTATTTT.

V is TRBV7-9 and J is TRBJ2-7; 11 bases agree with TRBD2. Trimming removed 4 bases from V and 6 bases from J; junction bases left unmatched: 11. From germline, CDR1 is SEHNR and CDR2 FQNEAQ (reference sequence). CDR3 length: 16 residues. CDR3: CASSSGLSSGRREQYF. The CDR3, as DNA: TGTGCCAGCAGCTCCGGGTTGTCTAGCGGGAGGCGCGAGCAGTACTTC.

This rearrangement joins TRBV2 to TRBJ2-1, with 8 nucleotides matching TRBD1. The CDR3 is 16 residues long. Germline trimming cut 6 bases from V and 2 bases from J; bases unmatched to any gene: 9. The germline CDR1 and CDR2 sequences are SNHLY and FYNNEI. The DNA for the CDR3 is TGTGCCAGCAGCCCCTATCAGGACAGGGCCTACAATGAGCAGTTCTTC. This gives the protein CASSPYQDRAYNEQFF.

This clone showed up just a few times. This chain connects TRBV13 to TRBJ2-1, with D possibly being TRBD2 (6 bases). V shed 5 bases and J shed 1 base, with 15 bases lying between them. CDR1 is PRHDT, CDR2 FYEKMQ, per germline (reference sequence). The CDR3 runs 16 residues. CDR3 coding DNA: TGTGCCAGCAGCCCCCTCCCGGGGACTTCCTACAATGAGCAGTTCTTC. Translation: CASSPLPGTSYNEQFF.

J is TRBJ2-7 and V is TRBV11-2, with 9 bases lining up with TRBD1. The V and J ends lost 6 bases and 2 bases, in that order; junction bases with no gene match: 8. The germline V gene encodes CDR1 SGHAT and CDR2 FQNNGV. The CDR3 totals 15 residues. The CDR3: CASSPRDRETYEQYF. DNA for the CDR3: TGTGCCAGCAGTCCCCGGGACAGGGAGACCTACGAGCAGTACTTC.